Each of the 18 T cell receptor beta chains below was sequenced from the same sample in a study of T cells in Graves' hyperthyroidism and ophthalmopathy. Amplification of TCR beta CDR3 regions was performed using RNA transcripts as template. First-round RT-PCR with HTBI primers amplified the TCR CDR3 region. TCRdb reprocessed the multiplex PCR reads via MiXCR and lists one record per CDR3 protein. The table has around 400,000 distinct CDR3 sequences, roughly 13% seen once. Sequencing used blood. The receptors derive from a woman between 18 and 29 years old with Graves' hyperthyroidism.

This clonotype was counted between two and nine times. The chain is built from TRBV19 and TRBJ2-1; no reliable D call. The germline V gene encodes CDR1 LNHDA and CDR2 SQIVND (reference sequence). V dropped 1 base and J dropped 3 bases, with 4 bases sitting between them. The CDR3 consists of 13 residues. CDR3 coding DNA: TGTGCCAGTAGTATAGTAGGCTACAATGAGCAGTTCTTC. Translation: CASSIVGYNEQFF.

This clonotype appeared a few times. The rearrangement joins TRBV6-2 or TRBV6-3 to TRBJ2-5; TRBD2 matches 9 bases. The V gene's germline CDR1 is MNHEY and CDR2 SVGEGT. The CDR3 is 17 residues long. V dropped 2 bases and J dropped 4; count of bases not matched to a gene: 11. The CDR3: CASSYPLGGGRGETQYF. The CDR3 nucleotides are TGTGCCAGCAGTTACCCCCTAGGGGGCGGGAGGGGAGAGACCCAGTACTTC.

The DNA for the CDR3 is TGTGCCAGCAGTCCACGGACAAGGGCGGAAAAACTGTTTTTT. Protein: CASSPRTRAEKLFF. The V and J genes are TRBV12-3 or TRBV12-4 and TRBJ1-4, with D possibly TRBD1 on 5 matching bases. This CDR3 region has 14 residues. Trimming left V 5 bases short and J 8 bases short, with 15 bases between.

Worth noting for this clonotype: This may be a read error: a much more frequent sequence differs by one nucleotide. The chain uses TRBV7-8 and TRBJ1-5; D remains ambiguous. The CDR3 covers 13 residues. The germline CDR1 and CDR2 sequences are SGHVS and FQNEAQ. The CDR3 spells CTSSSSRVQPQHF. CDR3 nucleotides: TGTACCAGCAGCTCCTCTCGTGTTCAGCCCCAGCATTTT.

This clonotype was counted many times. The rearrangement links TRBV13 to TRBJ2-3; TRBD2 matches at 11 bases. The trim removed 5 bases at V and 0 bases at J, leaving 10 bases unmatched. There are 18 residues in the CDR3. In germline, CDR1 is PRHDT, CDR2 FYEKMQ (reference sequence). For the CDR3, the DNA is TGTGCCAGCAGCCATCGACTAGCGGGGTCTTCTAGCACAGATACGCAGTATTTT. It specifies CASSHRLAGSSSTDTQYF.

This clonotype was detected a few times. The V call is TRBV6-1, the J call TRBJ1-6; D ambiguous. This CDR3 has 13 residues. CDR1 is MNHNS, CDR2 SASEGT, per germline. V was pared by 4 bases and J by 13 bases, with 14 bases between. The CDR3 DNA reads TGTGCCAGCAGTGCGGTAGAAGACCTTCCCCTCCACTTT. Translated, it gives CASSAVEDLPLHF.

This clonotype was seen repeatedly, ten times or more. The chain recombines TRBV7-9 with TRBJ1-4; D not resolved. Germline V gene data show CDR1 as SEHNR and CDR2 as FQNEAQ (reference sequence). V was clipped by 5 bases and J by 8 bases, with 18 bases between them. This CDR3 has 15 residues. CDR3 in DNA: TGTGCCAGCAGCCCCGGGGAAGGATCAGGAGAAAAACTGTTTTTT. Its translation is CASSPGEGSGEKLFF.

There are many counts of this clonotype. The gene calls are TRBV27 and TRBJ1-1; 7 bases line up with TRBD1. V was clipped by 3 bases and J by 5 bases; unmatched bases: 15. The CDR3 length is 17 residues. Germline V lookup: CDR1 MNHEY, CDR2 SMNVEV (reference sequence). CDR3 bases: TGTGCCAGCAGTTTGATATTCCCAAGGGGGCGTAGTACTGAAGCTTTCTTT. It codes for CASSLIFPRGRSTEAFF.

A note on this clonotype: This clone may be a read error of a much larger clone one base away. The gene calls are TRBV18 and TRBJ1-5, with 7 bases lining up with TRBD1. Losses at the gene ends were 8 bases for V and 1 base for J; bases not matched to a gene: 8. Per the germline V gene, CDR1 is KGHSH and CDR2 is LQKENI. This CDR3 is built from 15 residues. This CDR3 is CASGPGGSSNQPQHF. In nucleotides, the CDR3 is TGTGCCAGCGGACCAGGGGGTTCGAGCAATCAGCCCCAGCATTTT. Combining the CDR3 with reference TRBV18 and TRBJ1-5 gives the whole variable domain NAGVMQNPRHLVRRRGQEARLRCSPMKGHSHVYWYRQLPEEGLKFMVYLQKENIIDESGMPKERFSAEFPKEGPSILRIQQVVRGDSAAYFCASGPGGSSNQPQHFGDGTRLSIL.

This clonotype was seen ten or more times. The chain couples TRBV4-1 to TRBJ2-7; D is ambiguous. V was cut by 0 bases and J by 5 bases, with 11 bases left in between. Germline CDR1 is MGHRA and CDR2 is YSYEKL. The CDR3 covers 14 residues. CDR3 protein: CASSQDGRTHEQYF. DNA for the CDR3: TGCGCCAGCAGCCAAGATGGCAGGACCCACGAGCAGTACTTC.

The V call is TRBV3-1, the J call TRBJ2-5, with TRBD2 as a possible D gene (5 bases). The V gene lost 1 base and the J gene lost 5 bases, with 11 bases spanning the gap. Germline values: CDR1 LGHDT, CDR2 YNNKEL (reference sequence). The CDR3 loop spans 14 amino acids. The CDR3 coding sequence is TGTGCCAGCAGCCAAGTGCGGGTACACGAGACCCAGTACTTC. Its translation: CASSQVRVHETQYF.

A few counts support this clonotype. The chain uses TRBV7-9 and TRBJ2-5; 9 positions match TRBD1. This CDR3 has 15 residues. CDR1 and CDR2 (germline): SEHNR, FQNEAQ (reference sequence). J lost 7 bases, V lost 2 bases, and 8 bases had no gene match. CDR3 sequence: CASSLSPGQGVTQYF. CDR3 DNA: TGTGCCAGCAGCTTAAGCCCGGGACAGGGTGTGACCCAGTACTTC.

This clonotype has at least ten counts. This chain connects TRBV6-1 to TRBJ2-1, with TRBD2 as a possible D gene (6 bases). Between the trimmed V and J ends, which lost 7 bases and 4 bases, there was a span of 11 bases. The CDR3 loop spans 13 amino acids. Germline assignment: CDR1 MNHNS and CDR2 SASEGT. The CDR3 DNA sequence: TGTGCCAGCACCCGGGACTTATACAATGAGCAGTTCTTC. Protein product: CASTRDLYNEQFF.

This clonotype has ten or more counts. The chain employs TRBV7-9 and TRBJ1-1; TRBD1 matches at 9 bases. Germline V gene data show CDR1 as SEHNR and CDR2 as FQNEAQ (reference sequence). The length of the CDR3 is 14 residues. Losses at the gene ends were 4 bases for V and 4 bases for J; bases not matched to a gene: 4. The CDR3 nucleotides read TGTGCCAGCAGCTCCGACAGGGGGAGCACTGAAGCTTTCTTT. Amino acids: CASSSDRGSTEAFF.

The chain links TRBV19 to TRBJ2-7; 12 bases align to TRBD2. The CDR3 spans 15 residues. Germline V gene data show CDR1 as LNHDA and CDR2 as SQIVND (reference sequence). Trimming at V came to 4 bases and at J to 1 base, leaving 2 bases not matched to a gene. This CDR3 is CASSTGLAGSYEQYF. The CDR3 DNA is TGTGCCAGTAGTACGGGACTAGCGGGTTCCTACGAGCAGTACTTC.

This clonotype was detected a few times. J is TRBJ1-4 and V is TRBV6-1; D gene uncertain. V dropped 0 bases and J dropped 5 bases, with 13 bases sitting between them. Germline V gene data show CDR1 as MNHNS and CDR2 as SASEGT. The length of the CDR3 is 16 residues. The CDR3 DNA follows: TGTGCCAGCAGTGAAGCTTCCTGGGAGGCGAATGAAAAACTGTTTTTT. Amino acids: CASSEASWEANEKLFF.

This clonotype appeared a few times. The chain has TRBV5-6 and TRBJ2-7, with 8 bases identical to TRBD2. The CDR3 is 14 residues long. CDR1 and CDR2 (germline): SGHDT, YYEEEE. The CDR3 sequence is CATSFGGRIYEQYF. CDR3 DNA sequence: TGTGCAACAAGCTTTGGCGGGAGGATCTACGAGCAGTACTTC.

The chain recombines TRBV12-3 or TRBV12-4 with TRBJ1-2; D is possibly TRBD1 (6 bases). The CDR3 spans 10 residues. V lost 8 bases, J lost 8 bases, and 9 bases lay in between. In nucleotides, the CDR3 is TGTGCCAGCGGGGGGACAGGCTACACCTTC. Translation gives CASGGTGYTF.